The present TCR beta chain was sequenced within a study of neoadjuvant anti-PD-1 for oral cavity cancer (dated by TCRdb to the early 2020s). Turning to the overall study: Before curative-intent surgical resection, most patients were given three to four biweekly doses of nivolumab at 3 mg/kg. A fourth nivolumab dose was given around day 43 to patients without progression, and definitive surgical resection was performed in those patients on days 50-56. Under RECIST 1.1, patients with complete response, partial response or stable disease were classed as responders, and patients with progression were classed as non-responders. A roughly 35% response rate was observed in the parent correlative cohort, in which eleven to twelve patients were included. Here is what the overall study found, with its caveats: TCR analyses included only three patients per response group, and the authors called for larger cohorts for validation. Higher pretreatment blood Treg/Th17 ratios correlated with both higher pretreatment blood TCRbeta clonality and lower post-treatment tumor TCRbeta clonality. Within PBMCs, T cell clonality (Gini index) was significantly higher in non-responders than responders after neoadjuvant nivolumab.

CDR1 and CDR2, per the germline V gene, are MGHRA and YSYEKL. The trim is 1 base for V and 7 bases for J, with a gap of 22 bases between the germline ends. Inclusive of the bounding cysteine and phenylalanine, the CDR3 is 17 residues long. The retained sequence is limited to the CDR3, 51 bases, with the frame set at the first base. On this clone: The antigen it recognizes is unknown. No qualities accompany the bases; no much larger clone lies one base away.

For deep sequencing, each PBMC sample was run in six replicates, with libraries mostly built from approximately 500 ng of input genomic DNA. The immunoSEQ hsTCRbeta kit was used to prepare TCRbeta libraries according to the manufacturer's instructions. Sequencing of the completed libraries took place using an Illumina NovaSeq 6000 S4 flow cell after they had been pooled to approximately 3 nM. Per the original workflow: Raw data preprocessing and quality control were performed with the immunoSEQ Analyzer. The analysis was restricted to productive rearrangements, with each unique CDR3 amino acid sequence defining a clonotype. Using the R package tcR, the researchers computed the Gini-Simpson index as their estimate of repertoire clonality. Gini indices were compared with Student's t test, and associations with tumor size change were assessed by Pearson correlation. This is the immuneACCESS table as TCRdb keeps it, with only in-frame sequences that have V and J called. A part of the clones is gone; compared with another copy, unresolved V genes explain less than half, and the rest is unexplained. For V, J and clone size, that table is used; D and trimming come from the DNA. Within this sample are some 66,000 clones, with 65% to 85% of them counted one time only. The ten biggest clones cover roughly 3.4% of the sample.

In the paper's terms, the time point label means: before neoadjuvant nivolumab. None of the patients had received prior systemic or radiation treatment, and all were newly diagnosed with stage II-IVA oral cavity squamous cell carcinoma. The cohort consisted of patients with HPV-negative, locally advanced oral cavity squamous cell carcinoma. Peripheral blood mononuclear cells were analyzed directly, without maintenance or expansion in culture. Samples came from a longitudinal correlative study of a single-arm phase II trial of neoadjuvant nivolumab in oral cavity squamous cell carcinoma. Subject-matched pre- and post-treatment PBMCs and tumors from three responders and three non-responders underwent genomic DNA-based TCRbeta sequencing. Peripheral blood mononuclear cells were drawn once before nivolumab treatment and a second time after treatment, when surgery took place. The Maxwell RSC DNA from Cells kit was used to extract genomic DNA from PBMCs.

This sample comprised PBMCs, obtained before nivolumab (anti-PD-1) treatment. Recombination connected TRBV4-1 to TRBJ1-1, and TRBD1 may be the D gene, going by 6 matching bases. This sequence originates from a person aged 35-79 years with oral cavity squamous cell carcinoma. The nucleotides are TGCGCCAGCAGCCAAGGCCTGGTAAGGCCGGGGGGCCGTGAAGCTTTCTTT. Its protein is CASSQGLVRPGGREAFF.